The clone carrying this TCR beta chain came up many times. Its target is unknown. It was the library that attached unique molecular identifiers to individual cDNA molecules. In the source study's methods: The number of TCRs in each sample had a median of around 96,000 and spanned about 23,224 to 690,600. TCRdb passed the reads through MiXCR, listing each CDR3 protein once. TCRdb's processing, not the study's, gives the V and J calls here. The sample consists of about 120,000 distinct CDR3 sequences, roughly 8.5% of them appearing once. The CDR3 covers 14 residues. V shed 7 bases, J shed 12 bases, and the junction held 8 bases outside the gene matches. Germline values: CDR1 LNHDA, CDR2 SQIVND (reference sequence). Unseparated into fractions, whole blood served as the source from which total RNA was extracted. The data are from a study of human T cells and chemical hapten exposure. Study information: Slight volume differences across pooled libraries mainly accounted for varying per-sample TCR yields. Study findings and constraints: No change in TCRs above 1 in 1000 frequency was produced by DPC sensitization.

The TCR was taken from a human donor in good health. Some clones in this sample may be carry-over from other donors' samples. The sequenced material came from whole blood. This chain uses TRBV19 with TRBJ2-1, with 14 bases matching TRBD2. The DNA for the CDR3 is TGTGCCAGTATTTCCGGGACTAGCGGGAGTAGGCAGTTCTTC. It codes for CASISGTSGSRQFF.